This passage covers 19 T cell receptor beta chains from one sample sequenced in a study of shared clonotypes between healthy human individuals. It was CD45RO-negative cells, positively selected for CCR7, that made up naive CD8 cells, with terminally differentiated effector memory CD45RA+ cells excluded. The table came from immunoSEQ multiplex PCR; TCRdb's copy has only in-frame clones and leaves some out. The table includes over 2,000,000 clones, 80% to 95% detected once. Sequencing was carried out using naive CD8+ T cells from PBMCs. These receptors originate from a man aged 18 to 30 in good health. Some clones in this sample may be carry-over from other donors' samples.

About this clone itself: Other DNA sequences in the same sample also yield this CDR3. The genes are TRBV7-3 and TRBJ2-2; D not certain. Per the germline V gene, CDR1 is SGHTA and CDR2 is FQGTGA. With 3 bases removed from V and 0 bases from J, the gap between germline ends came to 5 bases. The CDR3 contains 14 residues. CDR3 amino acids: CASSLYANTGELFF. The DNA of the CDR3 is TGTGCCAGCAGCTTGTATGCGAACACCGGGGAGCTGTTTTTT. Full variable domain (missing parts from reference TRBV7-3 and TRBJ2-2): GAGVSQTPSNKVTEKGKYVELRCDPISGHTALYWYRQSLGQGPEFLIYFQGTGAADDSGLPNDRFFAVRPEGSVSTLKIQRTERGDSAVYLCASSLYANTGELFFGEGSRLTVL.

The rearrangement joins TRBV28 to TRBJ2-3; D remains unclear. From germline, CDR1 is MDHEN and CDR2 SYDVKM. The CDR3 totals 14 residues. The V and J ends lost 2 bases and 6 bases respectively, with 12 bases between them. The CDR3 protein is CASSLPKNGDTQYF. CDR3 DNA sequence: TGTGCCAGCAGTTTACCAAAAAACGGGGATACGCAGTATTTT.

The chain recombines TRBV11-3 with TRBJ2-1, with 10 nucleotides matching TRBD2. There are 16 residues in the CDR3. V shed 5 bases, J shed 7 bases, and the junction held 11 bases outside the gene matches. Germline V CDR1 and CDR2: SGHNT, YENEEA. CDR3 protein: CASSLVAGGPGNEQFF. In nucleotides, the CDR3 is TGTGCCAGCAGCCTGGTAGCGGGAGGCCCAGGGAATGAGCAGTTCTTC. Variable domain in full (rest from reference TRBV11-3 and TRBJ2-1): EAGVVQSPRYKIIEKKQPVAFWCNPISGHNTLYWYLQNLGQGPELLIRYENEEAVDDSQLPKDRFSAERLKGVDSTLKIQPAELGDSAVYLCASSLVAGGPGNEQFFGPGTRLTVL.

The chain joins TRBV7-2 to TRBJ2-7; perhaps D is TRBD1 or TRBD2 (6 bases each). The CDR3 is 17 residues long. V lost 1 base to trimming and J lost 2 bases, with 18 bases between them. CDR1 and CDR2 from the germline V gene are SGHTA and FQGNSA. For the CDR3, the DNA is TGTGCCAGCAGCTTAGGGAGGGCGACAGGACCTCCCTACGAGCAGTACTTC. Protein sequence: CASSLGRATGPPYEQYF. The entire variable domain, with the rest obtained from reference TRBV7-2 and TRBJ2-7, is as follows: GAGVSQSPSNKVTEKGKDVELRCDPISGHTALYWYRQSLGQGLEFLIYFQGNSAPDKSGLPSDRFSAERTGGSVSTLTIQRTQQEDSAVYLCASSLGRATGPPYEQYFGPGTRLTVT.

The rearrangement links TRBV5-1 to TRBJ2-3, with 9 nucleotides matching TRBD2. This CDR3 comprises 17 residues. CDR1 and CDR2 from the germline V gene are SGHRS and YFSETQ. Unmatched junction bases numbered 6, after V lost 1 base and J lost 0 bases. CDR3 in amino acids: CASSLSLAGTSTDTQYF. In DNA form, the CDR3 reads TGCGCCAGCAGCTTGTCCCTAGCGGGAACTAGCACAGATACGCAGTATTTT.

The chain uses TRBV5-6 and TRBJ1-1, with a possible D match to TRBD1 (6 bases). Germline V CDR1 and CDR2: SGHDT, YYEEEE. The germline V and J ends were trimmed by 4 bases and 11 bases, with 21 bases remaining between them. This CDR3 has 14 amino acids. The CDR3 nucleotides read TGTGCCAGCAGCCCACCGACCGGACAGTGGACCGCTTTCTTT. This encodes CASSPPTGQWTAFF.

The CDR3 DNA is TGCGCCAGCAGCCAAGTCGGACTAGCGGGAGGCAATGAGCAGTTCTTC. Residues: CASSQVGLAGGNEQFF. V gene TRBV4-1 combines with J gene TRBJ2-1; TRBD2 matches 14 bases. J lost 6 bases, V lost 1 base, and 2 bases had no gene match. CDR1 and CDR2 (germline): MGHRA, YSYEKL. This CDR3 has 16 amino acids.

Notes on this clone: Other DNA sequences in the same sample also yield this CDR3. CDR3 region: CASSLNRGIAYEQYF. CDR3 nucleotide sequence: TGTGCCAGCAGTTTAAACAGGGGGATAGCCTACGAGCAGTACTTC. The V call is TRBV27, the J call TRBJ2-7; 8 bases fit TRBD1. Unmatched junction bases numbered 5, after V lost 2 bases and J lost 2 bases. The CDR3 loop spans 15 amino acids. Germline CDR1 reads MNHEY; CDR2 reads SMNVEV (reference sequence).

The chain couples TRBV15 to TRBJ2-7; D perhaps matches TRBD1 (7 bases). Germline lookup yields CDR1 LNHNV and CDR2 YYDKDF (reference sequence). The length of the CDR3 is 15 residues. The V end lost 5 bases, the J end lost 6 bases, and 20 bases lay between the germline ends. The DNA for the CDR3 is TGTGCCACCAGCCCGACCCCGCAGGGGGGTGGCGAGCAGTACTTC. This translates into CATSPTPQGGGEQYF.

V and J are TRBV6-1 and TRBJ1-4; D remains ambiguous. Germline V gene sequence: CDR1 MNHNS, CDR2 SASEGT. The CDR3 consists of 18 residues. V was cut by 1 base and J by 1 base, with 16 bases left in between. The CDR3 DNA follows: TGTGCCAGCAGTGAAGTTGAACAGATCTGGGGAACTAATGAAAAACTGTTTTTT. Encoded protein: CASSEVEQIWGTNEKLFF.

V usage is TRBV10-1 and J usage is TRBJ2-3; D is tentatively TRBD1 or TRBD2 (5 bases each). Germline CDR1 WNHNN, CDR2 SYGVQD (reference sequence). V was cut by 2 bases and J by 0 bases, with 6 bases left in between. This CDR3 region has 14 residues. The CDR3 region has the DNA TGCGCCAGCAGTGAGGGGACCAGCACAGATACGCAGTATTTT. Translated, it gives CASSEGTSTDTQYF.

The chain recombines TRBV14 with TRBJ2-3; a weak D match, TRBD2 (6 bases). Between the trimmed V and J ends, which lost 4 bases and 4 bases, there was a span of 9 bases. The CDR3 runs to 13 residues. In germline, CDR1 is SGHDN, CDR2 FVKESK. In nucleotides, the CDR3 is TGTGCCAGCAGCCTGGGACTTTCAGATACGCAGTATTTT. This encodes CASSLGLSDTQYF.

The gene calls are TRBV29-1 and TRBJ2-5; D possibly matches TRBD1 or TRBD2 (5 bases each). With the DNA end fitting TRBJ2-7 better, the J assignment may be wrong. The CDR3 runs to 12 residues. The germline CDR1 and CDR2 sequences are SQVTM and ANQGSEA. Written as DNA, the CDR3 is TGCAGCGTTGAAGATGGGGGCTACGAGCAGTACTTC. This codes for CSVEDGGYEQYF.

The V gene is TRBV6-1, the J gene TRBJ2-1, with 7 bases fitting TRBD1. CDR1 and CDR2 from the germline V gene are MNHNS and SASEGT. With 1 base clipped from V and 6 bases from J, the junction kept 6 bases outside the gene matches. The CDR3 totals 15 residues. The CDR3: CASSEDRGPTNEQFF. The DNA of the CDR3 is TGTGCCAGCAGTGAAGACAGGGGCCCCACCAATGAGCAGTTCTTC.

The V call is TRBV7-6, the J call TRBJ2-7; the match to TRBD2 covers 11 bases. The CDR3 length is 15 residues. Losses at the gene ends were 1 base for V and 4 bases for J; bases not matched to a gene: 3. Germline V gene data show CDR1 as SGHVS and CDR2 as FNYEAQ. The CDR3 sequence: CASSLEASGRYEQYF. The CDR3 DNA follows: TGTGCCAGCAGCTTAGAGGCTAGCGGGAGGTACGAGCAGTACTTC.

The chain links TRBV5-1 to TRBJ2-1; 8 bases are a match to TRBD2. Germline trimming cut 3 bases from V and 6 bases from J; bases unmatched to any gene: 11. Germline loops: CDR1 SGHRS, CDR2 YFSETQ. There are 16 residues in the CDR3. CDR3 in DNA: TGCGCCAGCAGCTACCCAGCGGGAGAGGGCCCCAATGAGCAGTTCTTC. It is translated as CASSYPAGEGPNEQFF.

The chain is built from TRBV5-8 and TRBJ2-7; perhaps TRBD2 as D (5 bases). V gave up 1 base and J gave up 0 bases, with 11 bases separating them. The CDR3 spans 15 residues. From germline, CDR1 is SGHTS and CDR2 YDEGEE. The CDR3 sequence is CASSLRSGSSYEQYF. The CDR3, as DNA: TGTGCCAGCAGCTTGAGGTCGGGGAGCTCCTACGAGCAGTACTTC.

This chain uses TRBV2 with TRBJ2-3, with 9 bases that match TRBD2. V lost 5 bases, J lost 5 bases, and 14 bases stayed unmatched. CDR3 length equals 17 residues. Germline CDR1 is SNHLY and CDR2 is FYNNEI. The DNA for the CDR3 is TGTGCCAGCAGTTCTCGCCCCTTAGCGGGAGCGGGAGATACGCAGTATTTT. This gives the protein CASSSRPLAGAGDTQYF.

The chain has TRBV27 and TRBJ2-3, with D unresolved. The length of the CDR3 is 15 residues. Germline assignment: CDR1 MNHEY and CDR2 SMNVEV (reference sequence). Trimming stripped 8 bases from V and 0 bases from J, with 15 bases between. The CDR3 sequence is CASRSATTSTDTQYF. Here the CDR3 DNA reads TGTGCCAGCCGGAGCGCGACGACTAGCACAGATACGCAGTATTTT.